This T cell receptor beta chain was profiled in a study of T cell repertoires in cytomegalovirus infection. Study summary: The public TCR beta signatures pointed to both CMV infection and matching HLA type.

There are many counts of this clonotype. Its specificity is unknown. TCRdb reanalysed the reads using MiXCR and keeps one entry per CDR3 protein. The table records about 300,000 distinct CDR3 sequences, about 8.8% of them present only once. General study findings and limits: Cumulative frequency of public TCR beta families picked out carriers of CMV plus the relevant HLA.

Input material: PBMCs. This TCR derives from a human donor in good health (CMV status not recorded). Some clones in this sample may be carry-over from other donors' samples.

The CDR3 nucleotides read TGTGCCACCAGCAGGAGGGGTGCAACTAATGAAAAACTGTTTTTT. It specifies CATSRRGATNEKLFF. The rearrangement uses TRBV15 and TRBJ1-4; D may be TRBD1 (5 bases). The germline V gene has CDR1 LNHNV and CDR2 YYDKDF (reference sequence). This CDR3 is 15 amino acids long. Trimming stripped 3 bases from V and 0 bases from J, with 8 bases between.